Described below is a single T cell receptor beta chain sequence and its context. Its matching antigen is unknown. The protocol was immunoSEQ multiplex PCR, while the TCRdb copy is restricted to in-frame clones and leaves out a portion. The sample consists of 100,000 to 120,000 clones, around 90% of them appearing once. This specimen comes from a study of T cell responses to AZD1222 COVID-19 vaccine. Study-level points and caveats: Scientists sampled the repertoires only once the peak T cell response had passed.

Trimming cost V 8 bases and J 6 bases; bases outside gene matches: 11. Germline lookup yields CDR1 MNHEY and CDR2 SVGAGI. This CDR3 has 14 residues. This sample comprised peripheral blood, obtained on day 0 of AZD1222 vaccination. The TCR sequence derives from an adult in good health. The rearrangement links TRBV6-5 to TRBJ1-1; 8 bases map to TRBD1. CDR3 sequence reads: CASGEQGGRAEAFF. Here the CDR3 DNA reads TGTGCCAGCGGCGAACAGGGGGGTCGCGCTGAAGCTTTCTTT.